The sequence of this T cell receptor beta chain was determined in a study of cytomegalovirus exposure and HLA in healthy donors. Findings and caveats of the study: Most TCR sequences proved rare, with some public TCRs found in many donors. Accurate prediction of HLA-A and HLA-B alleles (for most subjects) was reportedly achieved from TCR beta sequences. V- and J-gene trimming in TCR beta was tied to a missense DCLRE1C variant by an analysis performed later.

This PCR relied on a set of 60 Vbeta primers and 13 Jbeta primers. Sequenced by immunoSEQ multiplex PCR; TCRdb stores in-frame clones only, minus some. Its listing shows tens of thousands of clones. Healthy bone marrow donors made up the donors. With respect to this clone: Its antigen is unknown.

Germline V lookup: CDR1 MDHEN, CDR2 SYDVKM. V was clipped by 6 bases and J by 1 base; unmatched bases: 5. The CDR3 loop spans 15 amino acids. This receptor was identified in a man aged 18 to 29 in good health and CMV-seropositive. The specimen was PBMCs. This chain uses TRBV28 with TRBJ1-5, with 8 bases that match TRBD1. The CDR3 protein is CASSRTGWSNQPQHF. The CDR3 DNA reads TGTGCCAGCAGCCGGACAGGGTGGAGCAATCAGCCCCAGCATTTT.